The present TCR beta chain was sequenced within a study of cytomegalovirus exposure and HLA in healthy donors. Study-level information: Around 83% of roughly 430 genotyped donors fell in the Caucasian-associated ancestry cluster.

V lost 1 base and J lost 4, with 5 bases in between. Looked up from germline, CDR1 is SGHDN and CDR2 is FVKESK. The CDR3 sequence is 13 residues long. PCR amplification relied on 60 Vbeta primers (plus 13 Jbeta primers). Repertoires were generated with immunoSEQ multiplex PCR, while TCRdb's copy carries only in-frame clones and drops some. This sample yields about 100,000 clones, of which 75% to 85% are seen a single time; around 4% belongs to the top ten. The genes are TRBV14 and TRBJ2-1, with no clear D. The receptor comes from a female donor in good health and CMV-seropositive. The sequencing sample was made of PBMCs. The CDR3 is CASSQGGYNEQFF. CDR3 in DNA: TGTGCCAGCAGCCAAGGCGGATACAATGAGCAGTTCTTC.